This TCR beta chain was observed in a study of blood T cell repertoires in COVID-19. Background on the study: Both acute and convalescent COVID-19 samples were obtained from the United States, Italy and Spain.

Germline CDR1 is LNHDA and CDR2 is SQIVND (reference sequence). CDR3 length: 14 amino acids. Deletions cut 8 bases from V and 0 bases from J, with 11 bases between. As handled by the study authors: How many nucleated cells were present was estimated from reference gene primer amplification. The protocol was immunoSEQ multiplex PCR, while the TCRdb copy is restricted to in-frame clones and leaves out a portion. V, J and clone size are taken as reported in that table, and D and trimming were inferred from the DNA itself. This sample has about 190,000 clones, with around 85% found just once. The origin of this receptor is a man aged 50 or older who had recovered from COVID-19. Sequencing was done on a sample of peripheral blood. This chain links TRBV19 with TRBJ1-3, with a weak D call TRBD1 (5 bases). CDR3 bases: TGTGCCAGTCATTCAGGGTCCTCTGGAAACACCATATATTTT. Translating gives CASHSGSSGNTIYF.